Listed below are T cell receptor beta chains from one sample, sequenced in a study of T cell responses to AZD1222 COVID-19 vaccine. Generated by immunoSEQ multiplex PCR, the TCRdb table keeps only in-frame clones and is missing some. The sample contains more than 85,000 clones, around 82% of which appear only once. This specimen consisted of peripheral blood, obtained on day 0 of AZD1222 vaccination. The receptor set was obtained from an adult in good health. Both conserved end residues are part of each CDR3.

CASSLLGGNTDTQYF,15,TRBV7-9
CADRGGGDYGYTF,13,TRBV2
CASSPGTGGIGYTF,14,TRBV18
CASSSRGRGLAGANVLTF,18,TRBV19
CASRTGGDTGELFF,14,TRBV7-9
CASVDTATAGNTIYF,15,TRBV19
CASSLVPGQAYEQYF,15,TRBV7-2
CASQGDRWNTEAFF,14,TRBV9
CASSLAQRQGSGELFF,16,TRBV11-1
CASRLQGEENTEAFF,15,TRBV6-6
CASVGRRGVGYTF,13,TRBV2
CASSRTSGRNEQFF,14,TRBV6-5
CASSYEAGGNQETQYF,16,TRBV11-3
CASSPPGLAGGNEQFF,16,TRBV7-2
CASREGGDTQYF,12,TRBV11-2
CASSPGLAGGSATGELFF,18,TRBV7-2
CASSTYRGGGELFF,14,TRBV19
CASSVEAGGGYTF,13,TRBV9
CASKYQGGVTEAFF,14,TRBV19
CATSRASGASHTQYF,15,TRBV15
CASSQEGQTWYTGELFF,17,TRBV4-3
CASSLAPLDKNTEAFF,16,TRBV5-1
CASSEGMNTEAFF,13,TRBV9
CASSQDYRTGDQETQYF,17,TRBV3-1/TRBV3-2
CARVTPRDWMETQYF,15,TRBV12-1
CAISETGGKNSPLHF,15,TRBV10-3
CASTAPGAGPSTDTQYF,17,TRBV27
CASSLQGLVDTEAFF,15,TRBV27
CASSREGQPQHF,12,TRBV10-2
CASSNDGQRAKNIQYF,16,TRBV19
CASSLESSGNTIYF,14,TRBV5-1
CASSPLGGGSYEQYF,15,TRBV5-1
CASSIGQVYEQYF,13,TRBV19
CASSQGGETQYF,12,TRBV12-3/TRBV12-4
CASSQGTGASIQYF,14,TRBV3-1/TRBV3-2
CASSVKWSNQPQHF,14,TRBV5-6
CASSGTSSYNSPLHF,15,TRBV6-4
CASSFVQQPQHF,12,TRBV19
CASSLEGQTNSPLHF,15,TRBV7-2
CASSLRQGADGELFF,15,TRBV5-1
CASSLQQGTSNQPQHF,16,TRBV19
CAISEFSGGTDTQYF,15,TRBV10-3
CASRAGASGNTIYF,14,TRBV2
CASSFQHNNSPLHF,14,TRBV5-4
CASTGDKRNTEAFF,14,TRBV28
CASSLLVGLAGTSQETQYF,19,TRBV7-8
CASSPRARSGSGTKNIQYF,19,TRBV6-6
CSVELGGTREQYF,13,TRBV29-1
CASSRGPTYEQYF,13,TRBV18
CASSLGGNTEAFF,13,TRBV12-3/TRBV12-4
CASSMTGGGYTF,12,TRBV12-3/TRBV12-4
CSASVYNEQFF,11,TRBV20-1
CASSLDSGMGTEQFF,15,TRBV11-3